What follows is one T cell receptor (beta chain) and its context. The antigen is undetermined. The CDR3 is made up of 14 amino acids. Germline values: CDR1 ENHRY, CDR2 SYGVKD. With V trimmed by 7 bases and J by 6 bases, 8 bases remained unmatched. In the CD4+ fraction, cells were divided into CD45RA+ naive and CD45RA-negative memory subsets. This entry comes from a study of shared clonotypes between healthy human individuals. At the level of the study: The study used three CD4 naive, three CD4 memory, two CD8 naive and one CD8 memory plate per donor. Study-wide results and caveats: Lower generation probabilities were found for non-shared clonotypes than for those shared by all four donors.

The repertoire was sequenced with immunoSEQ multiplex PCR; TCRdb's copy has only in-frame clones and lacks some. The repertoire includes just over 2,000,000 clones, 85% to 95% of them detected once, and under 0.15% sits in the top ten. The clonotype comes from a man younger than 35 in good health. The sample comprised naive CD4+ T cells sorted from blood. Subset denoted: CD45RA+ positively selected. The V and J genes are TRBV10-3 and TRBJ1-2; 10 positions match TRBD1. The CDR3 loop reads CAITPGQGRDGYTF. For the CDR3, the DNA is TGTGCCATCACCCCGGGACAGGGGAGGGATGGCTACACCTTC.